This T cell receptor (beta chain) comes out of a study of blood T cell repertoires in COVID-19. From germline, CDR1 is SGHNT and CDR2 YYREEE (reference sequence). V shed 1 base, J shed 6 bases, and the junction held 3 bases outside the gene matches. The length of the CDR3 is 15 residues. Sequencing was performed with immunoSEQ multiplex PCR; in TCRdb, only in-frame clones are kept and a portion is missing. The table shows approximately 120,000 clones, with 75% to 90% occurring only once. The chain joins TRBV5-4 to TRBJ2-1, with 11 bases fitting TRBD2. What was sequenced was peripheral blood. This clonotype was sampled from a woman aged 45-59 years who had recovered from COVID-19. The DNA of the CDR3 is TGTGCCAGCAGCTTGCTAGCGGGAGGTACCAATGAGCAGTTCTTC. It specifies CASSLLAGGTNEQFF.